This TCR beta chain was sequenced during a study of CD4 T cells in relation to SARS-CoV-2 and coronaviruses. Study-level information: PBMCs were cultured with antigen for roughly 11 days before TCR beta sequencing. The restricting HLA molecule for shared crossreactive spike epitopes was mapped.

Unexposed donor CD4+ T cells date from about 2011-2018, before the COVID-19 pandemic. Isolation of CD4+ T cells took place after about 10 days in culture. This CDR3 is 16 amino acids long. V lost 2 bases, J lost 6 bases, and 19 bases lay in between. Germline CDR1 reads MNHEY; CDR2 reads SVGEGT. Concerning this clone: Its antigen is not known.

Profiled with immunoSEQ multiplex PCR; TCRdb holds only in-frame clones, not every one. The sample has under 20,000 clones; around 80% are singletons. V is TRBV6-2 or TRBV6-3 and J is TRBJ1-1; D perhaps matches TRBD1 (5 bases). The sample comprised CD4+ T cells from PBMCs, cultured in vitro. This receptor was taken from a human donor in good health. CDR3 amino acids: CASSYRSGTLQSEAFF. DNA for the CDR3: TGTGCCAGCAGTTACCGGTCAGGGACCTTACAGTCTGAAGCTTTCTTT.